These T cell receptor beta chains were read from a single sample in a study of T cell changes during pregnancy in multiple sclerosis. Sequenced by immunoSEQ multiplex PCR; TCRdb stores in-frame clones only, minus some. The sample has 59,000 or so clones, about 93% seen once. Sequencing was performed on peripheral blood, taken in the third trimester of pregnancy. The source is a female donor in good health, enrolled as a control in a pregnancy study. CDR3s include the opening cysteine and the closing phenylalanine or tryptophan. D genes are given only for firm matches. Expanded clones are given a class, and other clones once, few, many or no size at all.

d_call,clone_size,v_call,j_call,cdr3_aa,cdr3_nt
.,.,TRBV1,TRBJ2-5,CTSSHNGRRQGAGEQYF,TGCACCAGCAGCCATAACGGCAGGCGACAGGGGGCGGGTGAGCAGTACTTC
.,.,TRBV19,TRBJ2-7,CASSIGTSVYEQYF,TGTGCCAGTAGTATAGGGACTTCAGTTTACGAGCAGTACTTC
TRBD2,.,TRBV5-1,TRBJ2-1,CASSLYGRWENEQFF,TGCGCCAGCAGCCTTTACGGGAGGTGGGAAAATGAGCAGTTCTTC
.,.,TRBV9,TRBJ1-1,CASSVAMTGTEAFF,TGTGCCAGCAGCGTAGCTATGACGGGGACTGAAGCTTTCTTT
TRBD2,.,TRBV5-1,TRBJ2-3,CASSFRLAGGPRTDTQYF,TGCGCCAGCAGCTTCCGACTAGCGGGAGGGCCGAGGACAGATACGCAGTATTTT
.,once,TRBV29-1,TRBJ2-2,CSVETGNGAGELFF,TGCAGCGTTGAAACGGGTAACGGCGCCGGGGAGCTGTTTTTT
.,.,TRBV28,TRBJ2-2,CATLYRGLNTGELFF,TGTGCCACCCTTTACAGGGGACTGAACACCGGGGAGCTGTTTTTT
.,.,TRBV19,TRBJ1-5,CASSIDSPWGEQPQHF,TGTGCCAGTAGTATAGATTCCCCTTGGGGGGAGCAGCCCCAGCATTTT
.,.,TRBV2,TRBJ2-7,CASSVWATASYEQYF,TGTGCCAGCAGTGTTTGGGCAACCGCCTCCTACGAGCAGTACTTC
.,.,TRBV4-1,TRBJ2-1,CASSQVGRGNEQFF,TGCGCCAGCAGCCAAGTGGGCAGGGGAAATGAGCAGTTCTTC
.,.,TRBV27,TRBJ2-1,CASTGSRYNEQFF,TGTGCCAGCACGGGGAGCAGATACAATGAGCAGTTCTTC
TRBD2,once,TRBV4-3,TRBJ2-3,CASSQEAVGGDTQYF,TGCGCCAGCAGCCAAGAAGCCGTGGGAGGGGATACGCAGTATTTT
TRBD2,.,TRBV6-4,TRBJ2-1,CASSDRGGPGNEQFF,TGTGCCAGCAGTGACCGGGGGGGGCCAGGCAATGAGCAGTTCTTC
TRBD2,.,TRBV4-1,TRBJ2-1,CASSQDGFLTSGSNEQFF,TGCGCCAGCAGCCAAGATGGGTTTCTAACTAGCGGGAGTAATGAGCAGTTCTTC
.,.,TRBV15,TRBJ2-7,CATSRDLEGWEQYF,TGTGCCACCAGCAGAGACTTGGAGGGGTGGGAGCAGTACTTC
.,.,TRBV6-1,TRBJ1-4,CATTPGDAANEKLFF,TGTGCCACCACCCCGGGGGATGCAGCTAATGAAAAACTGTTTTTT
TRBD1,few,TRBV9,TRBJ2-1,CASSQGQDYNEQFF,TGTGCCAGCAGCCAGGGACAGGATTACAATGAGCAGTTCTTC
TRBD2,.,TRBV5-1,TRBJ2-3,CASSSGLGWVPDTQYF,TGCGCCAGCAGCTCCGGACTAGGTTGGGTCCCAGATACGCAGTATTTT
.,.,TRBV11-3,TRBJ2-6,CASSFSQGLSGANVLTF,TGTGCCAGCAGCTTCTCCCAGGGGCTCTCTGGGGCCAACGTCCTGACTTTC
.,.,TRBV14,TRBJ2-7,CASSLTGEQYF,TGTGCCAGCAGTCTGACGGGGGAGCAGTACTTC
.,.,TRBV9,TRBJ1-2,CASSGRGNHGYTF,TGTGCCAGCAGCGGCAGGGGAAATCATGGCTACACCTTC
TRBD2,.,TRBV5-4,TRBJ2-5,CASSTTTSGRKETQYF,TGTGCCAGCAGCACCACGACTAGCGGGAGGAAAGAGACCCAGTACTTC
TRBD1,few,TRBV19,TRBJ1-2,CASTRTGGPFNGYTF,TGTGCCAGTACTAGGACAGGGGGCCCGTTTAATGGCTACACCTTC
.,.,TRBV18,TRBJ1-4,CASSPGSPTNEKLFF,TGTGCCAGCTCACCAGGGAGTCCAACTAATGAAAAACTGTTTTTT
TRBD1,.,TRBV5-1,TRBJ2-2,CASSLGQGIPGELFF,TGCGCCAGCAGCTTGGGACAGGGGATTCCCGGGGAGCTGTTTTTT
.,.,TRBV7-8,TRBJ1-1,CASSAEIGNTEAFF,TGTGCCAGCAGCGCCGAAATCGGGAACACTGAAGCTTTCTTT
.,once,TRBV5-1,TRBJ1-6,CASSSEQGRLSPLHF,TGCGCCAGCAGCTCCGAACAGGGAAGGTTATCACCCCTCCACTTT
TRBD2,.,TRBV25-1,TRBJ2-7,CASSPLWGGTYEQYF,TGTGCCAGCAGTCCTTTGTGGGGGGGTACCTACGAGCAGTACTTC
.,.,TRBV7-9,TRBJ1-2,CASSLPGVRAVGYGYTF,TGTGCCAGCAGCTTACCGGGGGTTCGAGCAGTAGGGTATGGCTACACCTTC
TRBD1,.,TRBV19,TRBJ2-7,CASSAPDRGNYEQYF,TGTGCCAGTAGTGCGCCGGACAGGGGAAACTACGAGCAGTACTTC
.,.,TRBV4-1,TRBJ1-1,CASSQDSVKTEAFF,TGCGCCAGCAGCCAAGATTCGGTCAAAACTGAAGCTTTCTTT
TRBD1,.,TRBV7-8,TRBJ2-5,CASSPPVGQWGETQYF,TGTGCCAGCAGCCCCCCCGTGGGACAGTGGGGGGAGACCCAGTACTTC
TRBD1,.,TRBV25-1,TRBJ1-2,CASSTDRGHFGYTF,TGTGCCAGCAGCACGGACAGGGGGCATTTTGGCTACACCTTC
.,few,TRBV29-1,TRBJ1-1,CSVGTGEAFF,TGCAGCGTAGGTACAGGGGAAGCTTTCTTT
.,.,TRBV13,TRBJ1-5,CASSLARQPQHF,TGTGCCAGCAGCTTAGCCAGGCAGCCCCAGCATTTT
TRBD1,.,TRBV7-2,TRBJ2-4,CASSLWVDPGQGQNIQYF,TGTGCCAGCAGCTTATGGGTGGATCCGGGACAGGGGCAAAACATTCAGTACTTC
.,.,TRBV6-5,TRBJ1-1,CASSYSAGPRTEAFF,TGTGCCAGCAGTTACTCGGCAGGGCCGAGGACTGAAGCTTTCTTT
.,.,TRBV19,TRBJ1-5,CASSITQSNQPQHF,TGTGCCAGTAGTATAACACAGTCAAATCAGCCCCAGCATTTT
.,.,TRBV5-6,TRBJ1-2,CASSLDRGYSGYTF,TGTGCCAGCAGCTTGGATAGAGGGTACAGTGGCTACACCTTC
.,.,TRBV6-5,TRBJ2-1,CASSSYRVYNEQFF,TGTGCCAGCAGTTCCTACAGGGTCTACAATGAGCAGTTCTTC
.,.,TRBV6-6,TRBJ1-2,CASRGGGDNYGYTF,TGTGCCAGCAGGGGTGGCGGGGATAACTATGGCTACACCTTC
.,once,TRBV14,TRBJ1-2,CASSRQAYGYTF,TGTGCCAGCAGCCGACAGGCTTATGGCTACACCTTC
.,.,TRBV5-4,TRBJ2-5,CASSTDGRGETQYF,TGTGCCAGCAGCACCGATGGGCGGGGAGAGACCCAGTACTTC
TRBD2,.,TRBV29-1,TRBJ2-2,CSVGDGGRNGELFF,TGCAGCGTTGGCGACGGCGGGAGAAACGGGGAGCTGTTTTTT
.,.,TRBV19,TRBJ2-1,CASSLPPYNEQFF,TGTGCCAGTAGCCTTCCCCCCTACAATGAGCAGTTCTTC
.,.,TRBV7-8,TRBJ2-6,CASSVPGAGANVLTF,TGTGCCAGCAGCGTTCCGGGGGCTGGGGCCAACGTCCTGACTTTC
TRBD2,once,TRBV7-9,TRBJ2-2,CASSRGGANTGELFF,TGTGCTAGCAGTCGCGGGGGGGCTAACACCGGGGAGCTGTTTTTT
.,.,TRBV7-9,TRBJ2-2,CASSLRRDHTGELFF,TGTGCCAGCAGCTTACGGAGGGATCACACCGGGGAGCTGTTTTTT
TRBD2,.,TRBV30,TRBJ2-1,CAWSLTSRDYNEQFF,TGTGCCTGGAGCCTGACTAGCCGGGACTACAATGAGCAGTTCTTC
TRBD1,.,TRBV5-1,TRBJ2-2,CASSLAVGQGGTGELFF,TGCGCCAGCAGCTTGGCAGTAGGACAGGGAGGAACCGGGGAGCTGTTTTTT
TRBD1,.,TRBV7-9,TRBJ1-2,CASSLSGVDRDYGYTF,TGTGCCAGCAGCTTAAGCGGCGTAGACAGGGACTATGGCTACACCTTC